This T cell receptor beta chain derives from a study of cytomegalovirus exposure and HLA in healthy donors. A multiplex PCR was run with 60 Vbeta primers and 13 Jbeta primers. The method was immunoSEQ multiplex PCR; TCRdb's version includes in-frame clones alone and lacks a portion of them. The table shows approximately 59,000 clones, with about 78% occurring only once. Trimming shortened V by 5 bases and J by 5 bases, and 15 bases separated the two germline ends. The CDR3 runs to 13 residues. Germline CDR1 reads GTSNPN; CDR2 reads SVGIG (reference sequence). V usage is TRBV30 and J usage is TRBJ2-5; D might be TRBD2 (5 bases). The sequenced sample consisted of PBMCs. This sequence originates from a girl aged 5-17 years in good health and CMV-seropositive. The CDR3 nucleotides read TGTGCCTGGGCACTTGGCGGGTGGGAGACCCAGTACTTC. As protein: CAWALGGWETQYF.